The clone carrying this T cell receptor beta chain was counted between two and nine times. These data originate in a study of identical twins. TCRdb ran MiXCR on the 5' RACE reads and lists one entry per CDR3 protein. Of roughly 720,000 distinct CDR3 sequences in the sample, 15% to 20% were seen once. The germline V gene encodes CDR1 SGHTA and CDR2 FQGNSA. Germline trimming cut 4 bases from V and 7 bases from J; bases unmatched to any gene: 6. CDR3 size: 14 residues. These data were likewise used in another study, on T cells expressing NK-cell markers. That report notes: Dominant NKG2C+ clonotypes were found to form about 1.0-7.0% of CD8+ T cells in over five donors. It is unclear if expanded NKG2C-expressing clones target HCMV antigens.

This TCR derives from a young woman in good health. J is TRBJ2-2 and V is TRBV7-2; 7 bases align to TRBD1. The specimen was PBMCs. In nucleotides, the CDR3 is TGTGCCAGCAGCTACCGCCAGGGGGTCGGGGAGCTGTTTTTT. Translating gives CASSYRQGVGELFF.